Each of the 5 T cell receptor beta chains below was sequenced from the same sample in a study of cytomegalovirus exposure and HLA in healthy donors. PCR was performed using 60 Vbeta and 13 Jbeta primers. TCRdb's copy holds only in-frame clones and misses some; the assay was immunoSEQ multiplex PCR. The table has approximately 110,000 clones, over 70% seen once. Material for sequencing was PBMCs. These receptors came from a woman aged 40 to 50 in good health and CMV-seropositive.

A single count supports this clone. The J gene is TRBJ1-2, the V gene TRBV2; 7 positions agree with TRBD1. This CDR3 comprises 15 residues. The germline V gene has CDR1 SNHLY and CDR2 FYNNEI. V was clipped by 4 bases and J by 5 bases; unmatched bases: 10. The CDR3 protein is CASSVSGTATYGYTF. The CDR3 DNA reads TGTGCCAGCAGTGTTTCAGGGACAGCAACTTATGGCTACACCTTC.

The rearrangement joins TRBV5-4 to TRBJ2-1; 14 bases line up with TRBD2. Germline-derived CDR1 and CDR2 are SGHNT and YYREEE (reference sequence). The V segment lost 3 bases and the J segment 1 base; nucleotides outside the gene matches: 9. The CDR3 extends over 19 amino acids. In DNA, the CDR3 is TGTGCCAGCAGCTCTCCTACCGGGACTAGCGGGAGATCCTACAATGAGCAGTTCTTC. Translation gives CASSSPTGTSGRSYNEQFF.

The J gene is TRBJ1-1, the V gene TRBV5-4; 7 bases fit TRBD1. V lost 1 base and J lost 1; bases outside the gene matches: 7. The CDR3 sequence is 16 residues long. Per germline, CDR1 SGHNT and CDR2 YYREEE (reference sequence). CDR3 nucleotides: TGTGCCAGCAGCTTGTTCGACAGGGCGAAGAACACTGAAGCTTTCTTT. Amino acids: CASSLFDRAKNTEAFF.

The chain has TRBV30 and TRBJ1-5; no definite D call. Trimming stripped 1 base from V and 3 bases from J, with 7 bases between. This CDR3 is 13 amino acids long. Per the germline V gene, CDR1 is GTSNPN and CDR2 is SVGIG (reference sequence). The CDR3 is CAWSDGLNQPQHF. Here the CDR3 DNA reads TGTGCCTGGAGTGATGGGCTCAATCAGCCCCAGCATTTT.

This rearrangement joins TRBV27 to TRBJ2-7, with D maybe TRBD2 (6 bases). The germline gives CDR1 MNHEY, CDR2 SMNVEV (reference sequence). The CDR3 runs to 14 residues. Trimming removed 5 bases from V and 6 bases from J, with 17 bases in between. The CDR3 DNA is TGTGCCAGCAGTCCGGGGGACCATAGGTCCGAGCAGTACTTC. Its translation: CASSPGDHRSEQYF.